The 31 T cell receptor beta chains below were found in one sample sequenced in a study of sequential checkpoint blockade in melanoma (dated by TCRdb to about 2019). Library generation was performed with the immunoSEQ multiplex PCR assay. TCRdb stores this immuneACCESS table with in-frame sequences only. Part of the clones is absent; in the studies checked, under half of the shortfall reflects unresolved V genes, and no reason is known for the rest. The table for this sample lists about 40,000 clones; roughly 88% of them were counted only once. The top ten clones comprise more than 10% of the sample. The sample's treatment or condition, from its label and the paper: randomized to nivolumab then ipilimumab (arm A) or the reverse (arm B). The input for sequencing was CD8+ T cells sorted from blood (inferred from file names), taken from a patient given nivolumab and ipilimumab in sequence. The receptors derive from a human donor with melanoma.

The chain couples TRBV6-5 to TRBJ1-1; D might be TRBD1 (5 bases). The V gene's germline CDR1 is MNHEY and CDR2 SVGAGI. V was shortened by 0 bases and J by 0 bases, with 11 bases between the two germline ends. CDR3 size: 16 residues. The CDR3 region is CASSYSAGPMNTEAFF. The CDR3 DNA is TGTGCCAGCAGTTACTCGGCAGGGCCTATGAACACTGAAGCTTTCTTT.

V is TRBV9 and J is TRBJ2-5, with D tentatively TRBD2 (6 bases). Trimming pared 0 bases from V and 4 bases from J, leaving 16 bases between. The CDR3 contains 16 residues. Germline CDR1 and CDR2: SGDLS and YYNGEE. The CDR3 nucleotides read TGTGCCAGCAGCGTAGCTACGGGGGAGATGGGAGAGACCCAGTACTTC. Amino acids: CASSVATGEMGETQYF.

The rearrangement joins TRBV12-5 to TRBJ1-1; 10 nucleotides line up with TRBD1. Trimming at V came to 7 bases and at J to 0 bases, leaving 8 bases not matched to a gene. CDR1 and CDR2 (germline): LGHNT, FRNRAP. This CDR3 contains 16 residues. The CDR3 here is CASAEGQGLLNTEAFF. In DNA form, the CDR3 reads TGTGCTAGTGCCGAGGGACAGGGGCTCCTGAACACTGAAGCTTTCTTT.

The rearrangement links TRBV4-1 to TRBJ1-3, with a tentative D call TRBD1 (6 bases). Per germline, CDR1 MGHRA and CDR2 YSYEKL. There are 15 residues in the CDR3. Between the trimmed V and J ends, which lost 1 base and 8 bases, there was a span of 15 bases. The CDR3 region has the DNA TGCGCCAGCAGCCAAGGGACAGTTTTCGGGGACACCATATATTTT. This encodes CASSQGTVFGDTIYF.

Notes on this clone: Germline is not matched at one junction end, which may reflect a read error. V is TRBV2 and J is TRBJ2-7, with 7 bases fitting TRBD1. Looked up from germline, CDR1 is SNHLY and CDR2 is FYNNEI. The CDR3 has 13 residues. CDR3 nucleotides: TGTGCCCGCAGTGTCTACAGGGGATACGAGCAGTACTTC. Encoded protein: CARSVYRGYEQYF.

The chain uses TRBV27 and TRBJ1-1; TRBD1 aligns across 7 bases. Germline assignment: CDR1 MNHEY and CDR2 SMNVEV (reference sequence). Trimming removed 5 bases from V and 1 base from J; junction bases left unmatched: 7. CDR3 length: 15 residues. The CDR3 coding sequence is TGTGCCAGCAGTCCCCGACAGGGTCGGAACACTGAAGCTTTCTTT. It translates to CASSPRQGRNTEAFF.

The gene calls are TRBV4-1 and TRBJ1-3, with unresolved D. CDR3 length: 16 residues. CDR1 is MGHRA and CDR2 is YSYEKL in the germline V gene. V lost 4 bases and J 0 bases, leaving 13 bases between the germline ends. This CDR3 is CASSPWFGVSGNTIYF. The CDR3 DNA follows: TGCGCCAGCAGCCCGTGGTTTGGAGTCTCTGGAAACACCATATATTTT.

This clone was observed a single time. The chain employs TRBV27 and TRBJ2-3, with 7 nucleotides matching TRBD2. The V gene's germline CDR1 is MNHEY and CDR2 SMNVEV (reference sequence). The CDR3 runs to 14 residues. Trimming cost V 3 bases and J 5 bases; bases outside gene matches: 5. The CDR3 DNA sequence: TGTGCCAGCAGTTTGTCTAGCGGTGGAGATACGCAGTATTTT. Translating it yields CASSLSSGGDTQYF.

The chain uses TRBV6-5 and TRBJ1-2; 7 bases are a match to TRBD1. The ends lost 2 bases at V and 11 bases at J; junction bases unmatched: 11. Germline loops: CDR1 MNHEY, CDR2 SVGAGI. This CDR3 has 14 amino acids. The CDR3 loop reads CASSYRLDRDEYTF. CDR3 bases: TGTGCCAGCAGTTACCGCCTCGACAGGGACGAATACACCTTC.

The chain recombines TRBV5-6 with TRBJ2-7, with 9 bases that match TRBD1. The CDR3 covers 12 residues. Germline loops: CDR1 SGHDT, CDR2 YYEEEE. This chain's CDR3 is CASSLMTGGLDV. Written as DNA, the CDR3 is TGTGCCAGCAGCTTGATGACAGGGGGTCTGGACGTC.

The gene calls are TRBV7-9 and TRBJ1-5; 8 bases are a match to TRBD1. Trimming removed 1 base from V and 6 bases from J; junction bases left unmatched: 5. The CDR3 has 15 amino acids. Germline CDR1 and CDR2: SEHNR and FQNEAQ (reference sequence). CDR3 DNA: TGTGCCAGCAGCTTAGGACAGGGGAGGGGTCAGCCCCAGCATTTT. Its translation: CASSLGQGRGQPQHF.

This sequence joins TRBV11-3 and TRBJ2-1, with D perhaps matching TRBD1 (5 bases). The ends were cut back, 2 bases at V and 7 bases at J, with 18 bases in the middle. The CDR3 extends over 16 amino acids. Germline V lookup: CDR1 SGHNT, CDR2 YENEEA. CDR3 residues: CASSLTPRALNNEQFF. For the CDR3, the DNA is TGTGCCAGCAGCTTAACCCCCAGGGCACTCAATAATGAGCAGTTCTTC.

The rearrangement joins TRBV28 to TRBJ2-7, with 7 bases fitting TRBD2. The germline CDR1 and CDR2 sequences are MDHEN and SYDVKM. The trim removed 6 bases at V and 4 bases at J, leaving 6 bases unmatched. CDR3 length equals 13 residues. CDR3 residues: CASSPGLDYEQYF. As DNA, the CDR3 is TGTGCCAGCAGCCCCGGACTAGATTACGAGCAGTACTTC.

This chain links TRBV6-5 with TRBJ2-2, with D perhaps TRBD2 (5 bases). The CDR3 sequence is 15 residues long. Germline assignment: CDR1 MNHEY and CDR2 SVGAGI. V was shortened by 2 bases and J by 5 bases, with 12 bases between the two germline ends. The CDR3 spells CASSYAGMGTGELFF. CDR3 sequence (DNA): TGTGCCAGCAGTTACGCCGGGATGGGGACCGGGGAGCTGTTTTTT.

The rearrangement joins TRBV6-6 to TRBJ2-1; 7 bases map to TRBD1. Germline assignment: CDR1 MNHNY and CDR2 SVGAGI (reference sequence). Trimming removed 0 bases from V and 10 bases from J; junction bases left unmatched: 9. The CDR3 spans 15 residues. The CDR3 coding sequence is TGTGCCAGCAGTTACTCGACAACAGGGGTTGGGGAGCAGTTCTTC. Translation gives CASSYSTTGVGEQFF.

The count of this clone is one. CDR3 in amino acids: CASSWTGGSYEQYV. The CDR3 region has the DNA TGTGCCAGCAGTTGGACAGGGGGCTCCTACGAGCAGTACGTC. The chain carries TRBV2 and TRBJ2-7; 10 nucleotides align to TRBD1. The length of the CDR3 is 14 residues. J was trimmed by 0 bases and V by 5 bases; bases with no gene match: 1. Germline lookup yields CDR1 SNHLY and CDR2 FYNNEI.

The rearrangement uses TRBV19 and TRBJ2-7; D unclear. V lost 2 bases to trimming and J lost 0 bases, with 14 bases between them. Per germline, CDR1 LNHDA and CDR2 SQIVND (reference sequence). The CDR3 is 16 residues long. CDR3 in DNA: TGTGCCAGTAGTATACCGCAGTCGAAAAGCTCCTACGAGCAGTACTTC. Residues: CASSIPQSKSSYEQYF. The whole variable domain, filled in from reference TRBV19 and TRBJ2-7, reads DGGITQSPKYLFRKEGQNVTLSCEQNLNHDAMYWYRQDPGQGLRLIYYSQIVNDFQKGDIAEGYSVSREKKESFPLTVTSAQKNPTAFYLCASSIPQSKSSYEQYFGPGTRLTVT.

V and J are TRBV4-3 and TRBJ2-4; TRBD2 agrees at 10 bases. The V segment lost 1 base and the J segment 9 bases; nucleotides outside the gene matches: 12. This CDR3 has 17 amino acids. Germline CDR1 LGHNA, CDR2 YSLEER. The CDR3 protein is CASSQGLTSGTRGIQYF. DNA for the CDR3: TGCGCCAGCAGCCAAGGCCTCACTAGCGGGACCCGGGGCATTCAGTACTTC.

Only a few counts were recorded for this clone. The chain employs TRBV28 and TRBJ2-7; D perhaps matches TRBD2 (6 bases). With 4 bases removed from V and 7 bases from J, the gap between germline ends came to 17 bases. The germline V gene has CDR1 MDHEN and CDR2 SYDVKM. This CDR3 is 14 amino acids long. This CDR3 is CASSWGLPEAEQYF. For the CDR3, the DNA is TGTGCCAGCAGTTGGGGACTTCCGGAGGCGGAGCAGTACTTC.

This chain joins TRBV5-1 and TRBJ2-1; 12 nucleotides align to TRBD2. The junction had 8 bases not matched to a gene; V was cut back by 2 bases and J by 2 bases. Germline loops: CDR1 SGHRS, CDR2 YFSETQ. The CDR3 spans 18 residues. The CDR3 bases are TGCGCCAGCAGCTTTCTAGCGGGAGGGCCTAGTACCTACAATGAGCAGTTCTTC. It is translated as CASSFLAGGPSTYNEQFF.

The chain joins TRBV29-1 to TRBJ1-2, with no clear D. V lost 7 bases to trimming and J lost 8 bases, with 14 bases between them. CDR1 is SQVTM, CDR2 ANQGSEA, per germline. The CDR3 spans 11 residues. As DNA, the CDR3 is TGCAGCGCTCGCCCAATCGGGGGCTACACCTTC. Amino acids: CSARPIGGYTF.

The CDR3 is CASSHLRGNATNEKLFF. The CDR3 DNA is TGTGCCAGCAGCCATCTAAGAGGGAACGCAACTAATGAAAAACTGTTTTTT. V gene TRBV7-9 combines with J gene TRBJ1-4; D gene ambiguous. This CDR3 comprises 17 residues. Germline V gene data show CDR1 as SEHNR and CDR2 as FQNEAQ (reference sequence). V shed 5 bases and J shed 0 bases, with 16 bases lying between them. The full variable domain, in which reference TRBV7-9 and TRBJ1-4 provide the parts outside the CDR3, is DTGVSQNPRHKITKRGQNVTFRCDPISEHNRLYWYRQTLGQGPEFLTYFQNEAQLEKSRLLSDRFSAERPKGSFSTLEIQRTEQGDSAMYLCASSHLRGNATNEKLFFGSGTQLSVL.

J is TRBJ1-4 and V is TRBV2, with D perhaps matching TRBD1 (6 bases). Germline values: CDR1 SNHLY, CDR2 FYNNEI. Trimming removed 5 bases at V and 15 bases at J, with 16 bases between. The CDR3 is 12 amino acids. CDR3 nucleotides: TGTGCCAGCAGTAGATCCCGGGACAAGATGTTTTTT. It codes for CASSRSRDKMFF.

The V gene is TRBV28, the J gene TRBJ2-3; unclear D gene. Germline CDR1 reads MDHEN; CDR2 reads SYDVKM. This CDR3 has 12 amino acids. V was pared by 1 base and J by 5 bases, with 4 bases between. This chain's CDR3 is CASSLSRDTQYF. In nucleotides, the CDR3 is TGTGCCAGCAGTTTATCCAGAGATACGCAGTATTTT.

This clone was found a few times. Here the CDR3 reads CASSLGPRGNEQFF. DNA of the CDR3: TGTGCCAGCAGTTTAGGTCCTCGGGGCAATGAGCAGTTCTTC. This sequence joins TRBV27 and TRBJ2-1; D perhaps matches TRBD2 (5 bases). Trimming pared 2 bases from V and 6 bases from J, leaving 11 bases between. CDR3 length equals 14 residues. CDR1 and CDR2 from the germline V gene are MNHEY and SMNVEV (reference sequence).

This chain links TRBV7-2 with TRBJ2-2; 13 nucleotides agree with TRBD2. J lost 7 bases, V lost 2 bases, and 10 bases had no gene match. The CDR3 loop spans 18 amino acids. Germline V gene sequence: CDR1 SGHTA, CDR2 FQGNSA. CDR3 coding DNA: TGTGCCAGCAGCTTACACCACTGGACTAGCGGGAGCGGCGGGGAGCTGTTTTTT. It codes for CASSLHHWTSGSGGELFF.

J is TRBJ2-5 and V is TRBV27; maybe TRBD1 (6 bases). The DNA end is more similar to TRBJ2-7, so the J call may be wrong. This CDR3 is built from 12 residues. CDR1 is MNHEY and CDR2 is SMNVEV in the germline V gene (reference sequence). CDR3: CASSLQGTEQYF. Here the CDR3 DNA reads TGTGCCAGCAGTCTCCAGGGGACCGAGCAGTACTTC.

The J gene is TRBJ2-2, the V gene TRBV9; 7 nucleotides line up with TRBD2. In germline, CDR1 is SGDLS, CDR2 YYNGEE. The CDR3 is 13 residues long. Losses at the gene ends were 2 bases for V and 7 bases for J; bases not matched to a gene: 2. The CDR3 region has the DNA TGTGCCAGCAGCGTGGGGGGGATCGGGGAGCTGTTTTTT. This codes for CASSVGGIGELFF. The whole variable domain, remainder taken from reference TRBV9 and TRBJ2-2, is DSGVTQTPKHLITATGQRVTLRCSPRSGDLSVYWYQQSLDQGLQFLIQYYNGEERAKGNILERFSAQQFPDLHSELNLSSLELGDSALYFCASSVGGIGELFFGEGSRLTVL.

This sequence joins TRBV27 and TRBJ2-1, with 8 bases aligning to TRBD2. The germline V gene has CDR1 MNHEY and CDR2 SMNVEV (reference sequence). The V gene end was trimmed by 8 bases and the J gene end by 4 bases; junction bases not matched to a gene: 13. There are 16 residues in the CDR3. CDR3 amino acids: CASSEMPGGLYNEQFF. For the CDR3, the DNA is TGTGCCAGCTCAGAGATGCCGGGGGGGCTGTACAATGAGCAGTTCTTC.

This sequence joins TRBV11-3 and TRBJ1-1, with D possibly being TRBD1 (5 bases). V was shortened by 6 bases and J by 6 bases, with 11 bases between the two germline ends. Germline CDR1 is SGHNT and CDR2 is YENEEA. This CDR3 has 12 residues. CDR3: CASRGLGAEAFF. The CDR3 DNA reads TGTGCCAGCAGGGGACTGGGGGCTGAAGCTTTCTTT.

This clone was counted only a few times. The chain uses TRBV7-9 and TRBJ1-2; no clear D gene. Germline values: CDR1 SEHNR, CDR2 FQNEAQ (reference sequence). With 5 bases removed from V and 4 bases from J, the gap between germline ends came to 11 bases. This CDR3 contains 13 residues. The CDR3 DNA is TGTGCCAGCAGCCGGGAGTTCGTCTATGGCTACACCTTC. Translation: CASSREFVYGYTF.